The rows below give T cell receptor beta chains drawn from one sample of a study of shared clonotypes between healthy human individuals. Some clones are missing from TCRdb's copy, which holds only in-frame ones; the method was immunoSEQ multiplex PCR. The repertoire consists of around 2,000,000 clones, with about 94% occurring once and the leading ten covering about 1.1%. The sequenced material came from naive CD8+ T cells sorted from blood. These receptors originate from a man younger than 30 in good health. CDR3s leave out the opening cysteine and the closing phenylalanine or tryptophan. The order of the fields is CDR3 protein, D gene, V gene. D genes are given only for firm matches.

CDR3 protein: ASSSVTGYNSPLH
D gene: TRBD1
V gene: TRBV6-5

CDR3 protein: ASSLSAYSPLH
D gene: .
V gene: TRBV27

CDR3 protein: ASSQDRQFYEQY
D gene: .
V gene: TRBV4-1

CDR3 protein: ASSAPRTSGVETQY
D gene: TRBD2
V gene: TRBV7-2

CDR3 protein: ASSLETGWTEAF
D gene: .
V gene: TRBV5-8

CDR3 protein: ASSHSEEGQGSYEQY
D gene: TRBD1
V gene: TRBV4-3

CDR3 protein: ASSHGPTGQFLWEQY
D gene: TRBD1
V gene: TRBV27

CDR3 protein: ASSSGDRRGQF
D gene: .
V gene: TRBV7-9

CDR3 protein: AISESFYNEQF
D gene: .
V gene: TRBV10-3

CDR3 protein: ASSYSTEGSYEQY
D gene: .
V gene: TRBV6-5

CDR3 protein: ASSRPGGPFYEQY
D gene: TRBD2
V gene: TRBV13

CDR3 protein: ASSHVQGNEQF
D gene: .
V gene: TRBV4-1

CDR3 protein: ASSSPGGYT
D gene: .
V gene: TRBV13

CDR3 protein: ASSFGRENYEQY
D gene: TRBD2
V gene: TRBV27

CDR3 protein: ASSFDSSYEQY
D gene: .
V gene: TRBV27

CDR3 protein: ASSLGTRYEQY
D gene: .
V gene: TRBV13

CDR3 protein: ASSQSRGVNSPLH
D gene: .
V gene: TRBV6-5

CDR3 protein: ASSLPAPSYEQY
D gene: .
V gene: TRBV7-9

CDR3 protein: ASSELPTPTQY
D gene: .
V gene: TRBV2

CDR3 protein: ASSGLAGVTGELF
D gene: TRBD2
V gene: TRBV9

CDR3 protein: ASSGEGSNQPQH
D gene: .
V gene: TRBV2

CDR3 protein: ASSGGLAGAYNEQF
D gene: TRBD2
V gene: TRBV13

CDR3 protein: ASSPPGQDPGELF
D gene: TRBD1
V gene: TRBV4-3

CDR3 protein: ASSGDRGISYEQY
D gene: TRBD1
V gene: TRBV7-9

CDR3 protein: ASRDRRDTGELF
D gene: .
V gene: TRBV7-7

CDR3 protein: ASWEQFYEQY
D gene: .
V gene: TRBV6-1

CDR3 protein: ASSQEFGTEAF
D gene: .
V gene: TRBV4-3

CDR3 protein: ASSQLEGQPYGYT
D gene: TRBD1
V gene: TRBV4-3

CDR3 protein: ASSVAPDSDEQF
D gene: .
V gene: TRBV9

CDR3 protein: ASSITGYYGYT
D gene: .
V gene: TRBV19

CDR3 protein: ASSFHTGGGNTGELF
D gene: TRBD1
V gene: TRBV7-6

CDR3 protein: AWSVGAAADTQY
D gene: .
V gene: TRBV30

CDR3 protein: ASSYDSYEQY
D gene: .
V gene: TRBV6-6

CDR3 protein: ASSSGDGAF
D gene: .
V gene: TRBV7-9

CDR3 protein: ASSEQGGSTNEKLF
D gene: TRBD1
V gene: TRBV6-1

CDR3 protein: ASSDDSTDTQY
D gene: .
V gene: TRBV6-4

CDR3 protein: ASRANWIRGGLNTEAF
D gene: .
V gene: TRBV28

CDR3 protein: ASSSGDREVADTQY
D gene: .
V gene: TRBV7-9

CDR3 protein: ASRTTGGPYEQY
D gene: TRBD1
V gene: TRBV27

CDR3 protein: ASSTYTGGLGEQY
D gene: TRBD1
V gene: TRBV27

CDR3 protein: ASSQERSDPGTEAF
D gene: .
V gene: TRBV4-3

CDR3 protein: ASSKPTGEECDYEQY
D gene: .
V gene: TRBV21-1

CDR3 protein: ASSIDGEDEQY
D gene: .
V gene: TRBV19

CDR3 protein: SVEHSTNYGYT
D gene: .
V gene: TRBV29-1

CDR3 protein: ASSLVATDRGRETQY
D gene: TRBD1
V gene: TRBV7-8

CDR3 protein: ASSDDNRGKLF
D gene: TRBD1
V gene: TRBV25-1

CDR3 protein: ASSGTSYTDTQY
D gene: TRBD2
V gene: TRBV6-5

CDR3 protein: ASSLVGSLTGELF
D gene: .
V gene: TRBV7-2

CDR3 protein: SVEDAVRGQSYEQY
D gene: TRBD1
V gene: TRBV29-1